The entry that follows covers one T cell receptor beta chain sequence. Its target is not known. This specimen belongs to a study of identifying expanded T cells in peripheral blood. Notes on the study in general: Variance in clone template counts between approximately two-week samples significantly increased with total template count across all healthy donors. Over approximately two and four weeks, about 16 and 20 clones changed, versus roughly 1.2 between replicates.

Healthy donors had no documented immune events, such as infections, while sampled. Produced via immunoSEQ multiplex PCR; TCRdb's table is partial and in-frame only. The sample lists more than 95,000 clones, approximately 88% occurring once. CDR3 size: 15 residues. Deletions cut 4 bases from V and 4 bases from J, with 16 bases between. CDR1 and CDR2 from the germline V gene are SGDLS and YYNGEE. Input material: blood. This clonotype was sampled from a person aged 18 to 75 in good health. V usage is TRBV9 and J usage is TRBJ2-3, with D possibly matching TRBD1 (6 bases). CDR3 protein: CASSSRGGKADTQYF. The DNA of the CDR3 is TGTGCCAGCAGCTCCCGTGGGGGCAAGGCAGATACGCAGTATTTT.